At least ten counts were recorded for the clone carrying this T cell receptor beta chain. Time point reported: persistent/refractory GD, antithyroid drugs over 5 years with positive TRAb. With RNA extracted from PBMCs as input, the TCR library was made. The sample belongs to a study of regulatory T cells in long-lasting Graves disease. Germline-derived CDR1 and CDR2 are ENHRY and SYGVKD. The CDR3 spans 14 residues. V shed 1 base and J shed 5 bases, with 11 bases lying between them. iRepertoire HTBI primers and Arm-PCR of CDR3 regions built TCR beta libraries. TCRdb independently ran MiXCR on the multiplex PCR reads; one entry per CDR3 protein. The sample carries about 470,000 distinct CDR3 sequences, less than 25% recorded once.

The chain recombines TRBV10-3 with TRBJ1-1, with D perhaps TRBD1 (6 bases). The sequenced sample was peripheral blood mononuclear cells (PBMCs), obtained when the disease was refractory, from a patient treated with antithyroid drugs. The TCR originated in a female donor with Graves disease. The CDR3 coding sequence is TGTGCCATCAGTGAGTGGGGGCGCGGGACTGAAGCTTTCTTT. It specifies CAISEWGRGTEAFF.